Listed below are T cell receptor beta chains from one sample, sequenced in a study of cytomegalovirus exposure and HLA in healthy donors. Sequencing used immunoSEQ multiplex PCR; TCRdb keeps in-frame clones, though not all of them. The sample includes about 140,000 clones, about 70% of them seen just once. The material sequenced was PBMCs. These receptors all stem from a middle-aged woman in good health and CMV-seronegative. The conserved cysteine and the conserved F or W are not part of the CDR3 here.

TRBV28	13	ASSFASGRKNEQY
TRBV5-4	14	ASSLGLAGTQETQY
TRBV7-9	9	SSSPGREQY
TRBV28	12	ASSSRSGVGELF
TRBV5-1	13	ASSLDGRGNEKLF
TRBV5-1	12	ASSFSSGTYGYT
TRBV5-6	14	ASSLWSGEGTDTQY
TRBV2	10	ASNKGIYEQY
TRBV5-5	11	ASSLHEEETQY
TRBV6-4	13	ASSARTGDTDTQY
TRBV27	12	ASSWGGSNYGYT
TRBV2	12	ASGGATFGYGYT
TRBV28	11	ASSFPGLALPY
TRBV6-5	11	ASGGRFGTEAF
TRBV2	10	ASSEALSGYT
TRBV6-1	11	ASNSGTGRTYT
TRBV25-1	12	ASSAYRGQETQY
TRBV2	14	ASSRRLAGGRYEQF
TRBV18	12	ASSLGQMNTEAF
TRBV4-1	12	ASSHPAANYGYT
TRBV28	11	ASSFGAGRTQY
TRBV7-9	10	SSSSGAGELF
TRBV5-4	13	ASRKSGSGAGELF
TRBV1	13	TSSRGWNSNQPQH
TRBV27	12	ASSLRRDSYEQY
TRBV5-1	12	ASSFRDRQETQY
TRBV27	13	ASSRSRGLNTEAF
TRBV11-2	13	ASSHGTSGSYEQY
TRBV4-1	15	ASSQVTATSGSYEQY
TRBV4-2	14	ASSQALREVTGELF
TRBV6-5	14	ASSYSGLRYNSPLH